This entry features one T cell receptor beta chain sequence. Its antigen is currently unknown. From the RT-PCR reads, TCRdb called clonotypes with MiXCR, one entry per CDR3 protein. The sample contains approximately 160,000 distinct CDR3 sequences, about 10% of which appear only once. In germline, CDR1 is SNHLY, CDR2 FYNNEI. CDR3 length: 14 amino acids. Trimming pared 6 bases from V and 0 bases from J, leaving 11 bases between. This entry is derived from a study of response to subunit inactivated influenza vaccine. Broader study findings: The authors suggested that every seasonal influenza vaccination recruits few new T cells.

This chain connects TRBV2 to TRBJ2-5, with a tentative D call TRBD1 (6 bases). The sequence was collected from a man between 50 and 75 years old who received an inactivated influenza vaccine. Sequencing was performed on CD8+ T cells sorted from PBMCs, taken roughly 24 months after vaccination. This chain's CDR3 is CASRDTGYQETQYF. In nucleotides, the CDR3 is TGTGCCAGCAGGGATACAGGGTACCAAGAGACCCAGTACTTC.